This paragraph reports one TCR beta chain. This clone's antigen is unknown. There are no base qualities to consult, and no much larger clone falls within one base. Taken from the germline V gene, the CDR1 and CDR2 loops are MNHEY and SVGAGI. From the cysteine through the phenylalanine, the CDR3 covers 13 amino acids. The DNA shown is the 39-base CDR3, in frame from base 1. V is shortened by 6 bases, J by 2 bases, and the region joining them spans 10 bases. This entry comes from a study of OX40 agonist ivuxolimab in advanced cancers. Looking at the study overall: The costimulatory receptor OX40 (CD134) was targeted by ivuxolimab, a fully human IgG2 agonistic monoclonal antibody. Intravenous ivuxolimab was administered to patients every 2 weeks at six dose levels: 0.01, 0.1, 0.3, 1.5, 3 and 10 mg/kg. Of the approximately 54 patients in dose escalation, about 20 had hepatocellular carcinoma, some 15 had melanoma, 9 had renal cell carcinoma and 9 had head and neck cancer. In the dose-escalation cohort, 70% to 85% of patients were male, and the mean age was approximately 60 years, with a range of roughly 23 to 85. Prior anti-PD-1, anti-PD-L1 or anti-CTLA-4 therapy was permitted, and about 40% of dose-escalation patients had received checkpoint inhibitors. Partial responses were achieved by three dose-escalation patients, of whom one had hepatocellular carcinoma and two had cutaneous melanoma. The point of sequencing TCRbeta in the periphery was to test whether ivuxolimab changed TCR sequence diversity and drove clonal T-cell expansion. The paper describes the monotherapy dose-escalation part (N ≈ 51 patients) of the phase I trial of ivuxolimab.

Patients with autoimmune disease history or receiving systemic immunosuppression were excluded from the trial. Peripheral blood for TCR sequencing was collected from all dose cohorts at baseline, on cycle 4 day 1, and on cycle 7 day 1. Samples came from an open-label, multicenter, first-in-human phase I dose-escalation trial of ivuxolimab. Adults with locally advanced or metastatic head and neck squamous cell, hepatocellular, melanoma or renal cell carcinoma were enrolled in the trial. Before TCR sequencing, CD4+ T cells and CD8+ T cells were sorted from peripheral blood as separate populations. For sequencing of the TCRbeta CDR3 region, genomic DNA was extracted from the sorted cells. TCRbeta CDR3 regions were sequenced using the immunoSEQ Assay. TCRdb carries this immuneACCESS record with in-frame sequences only. Its versions omit some clonotypes, under half of them owing to an unresolved V gene in the studies checked, with the rest unexplained. The sample has fewer than 70,000 clones on record, 75% to 95% of them singletons. The ten largest clones take up 13% to 15% of the sample.

Broader findings and caveats from the paper: The antigen specificity of the peripheral T cells that underwent clonal expansion was not determined. After ivuxolimab, expanded clones were on average more numerous among CD8+ T cells than among CD4+ T cells. Clonal expansion of both CD4+ and CD8+ blood T cells was observed from baseline to week 6 at doses 0.1 to 3.0 mg/kg. In partial responders in the 0.1-3.0 mg/kg groups, normalized peripheral clonal expansion was found to be among the lowest, especially among CD8+ T cells. Low levels of normalized T-cell clonal expansion were also seen in some patients who did not respond.

This TCR derives from an adult with an advanced solid tumor such as melanoma, head and neck, liver or kidney cancer. The V gene is TRBV6-5 and the J gene is TRBJ2-5; the D gene is not confidently resolved. The sample was CD4+ or CD8+ T cells sorted from blood, taken in a trial of the OX40 agonist ivuxolimab. This receptor carries the CDR3 CASRLRLQETQYF. The nucleotide sequence is given as TGTGCCAGCAGGCTACGCCTACAAGAGACCCAGTACTTC.